This T cell receptor beta chain was captured by sequencing in a study of T-cell memory formation after mild COVID-19. As concerns this clonotype: The antigen is unknown.

Germline V gene sequence: CDR1 SGHDN, CDR2 FVKESK. V was shortened by 5 bases and J by 3 bases, with 14 bases between the two germline ends. This CDR3 region has 14 residues. General study findings and limits: Clones from the second wave (peaking day 37) had unconfirmed SARS-CoV-2 specificity. CD4/CD8 balance held among clones contracting day 15 to 85, and later expanders leaned CD4+.

TCRdb recomputed calls from the 5' RACE reads with MiXCR, one row per CDR3 protein. The data hold hundreds of thousands of distinct CDR3 sequences, with about 22% observed a single time. The sequence was obtained from an adult woman who had mild COVID-19 (a few samples of this study predate the infection). Cell type and time point are not known. The V call is TRBV14, the J call TRBJ2-7, with a weak D call TRBD2 (5 bases). The sequenced sample consisted of PBMCs or a T cell subset sorted from them (not recorded which). The CDR3 region is CASSGRAAYYEQYF. CDR3 sequence (DNA): TGTGCCAGCAGCGGGCGGGCAGCGTACTACGAGCAGTACTTC.